This T cell receptor (beta chain) was identified during a study of blood T cell repertoires in COVID-19. For the study at large: Both acute and convalescent COVID-19 samples were obtained from the United States, Italy and Spain. PBMCs, B-cell-depleted T cells, or T cells provided the cDNA or gDNA that made up the material.

This clone has a handful of counts. The CDR3 extends over 14 amino acids. V was pared by 3 bases and J by 4 bases, with 9 bases between. Germline loops: CDR1 MDHEN, CDR2 SYDVKM. Authors' methods: Amplification of reference gene primers provided the estimated nucleated cell counts. Only in-frame clones appear in the TCRdb table, and some are missing; sequencing was by immunoSEQ multiplex PCR. V, J and clone size derive from that table, while D and trimming were established from the DNA sequence. The table records about 310,000 clones, more than 75% of them present only once. V gene TRBV28 combines with J gene TRBJ1-4; D ambiguous. The TCR originated in a man in his fifties with active or convalescent COVID-19. The source material was peripheral blood. CDR3 DNA sequence: TGTGCCAGCAGTTTGGTTACAGTTAATGAAAAACTGTTTTTT. Encoded protein: CASSLVTVNEKLFF.